This is a list of T cell receptor beta chains from one sample in a study of technical replicates of blood from several donors. The method was immunoSEQ multiplex PCR; TCRdb's version includes in-frame clones alone and lacks a portion of them. The sample has about 83,000 clones, about 94% seen once. The sequenced sample consisted of T cells isolated from PBMCs. These receptors were collected from a human donor in good health. Both conserved end residues are trimmed from each CDR3.

TRBJ2-1	TRBV5-1	ASSLEGATNEQF
TRBJ1-1	TRBV29-1	SVGVTGPEAF
TRBJ2-7	TRBV28	ASSLNPDRADGEQY
TRBJ2-7	TRBV11-2	ASSLYGKTYEQY
TRBJ1-2	TRBV19	ASSIMGQGNYGYT
TRBJ1-3	TRBV2	ASLAGTGGNTIY
TRBJ2-7	TRBV28	ASKPLAGGWPHEQY
TRBJ2-5	TRBV11-3	ASSSRAGQETQY
TRBJ2-7	TRBV6-5	ASRDRDSAGYEQY
TRBJ2-1	TRBV25-1	ASALAGGNNEQF
TRBJ2-3	TRBV29-1	SVVWEVERTDTQY
TRBJ1-1	TRBV5-1	ASSLQNRENTEAF
TRBJ2-1	TRBV13	ASSLVQGRYNEQF
TRBJ2-7	TRBV6-6	ASRRQGSYEQY
TRBJ2-3	TRBV29-1	SVGGRQRSTDTQY
TRBJ1-2	TRBV5-8	ASSYRDLKAGYT
TRBJ2-3	TRBV27	ASSPTTSGGHSATDTQY